The clone carrying this T cell receptor (beta chain) was seen a handful of times. What it binds is unknown. Investigators reverse transcribed all isolated RNA, so they sequenced expressed TCRB transcripts. Produced via immunoSEQ multiplex PCR; TCRdb's table is partial and in-frame only. This table has about 740,000 clones, about an eighth appearing once. The data are from a study of beta chain features in type 1 diabetes. General observations from the study: For patients, the naive, central memory and Treg TCRB repertoires appeared more alike than for healthy donors. Type 1 diabetes patients had TCRB CDR3s that were shorter (moderately but significantly so) in all four CD4+ subsets. Fewer junction insertions and more nucleotide deletions appeared in type 1 diabetes patients.

The sequencing input was naive CD4+ T cells from blood. The origin of this receptor is a man aged 18-30 years with type 1 diabetes.

The CDR3 DNA follows: TGCGCCAGCAGTGAACCAGGGGGGTTTAGGAATGAGCAGTTCTTC. Amino acid sequence: CASSEPGGFRNEQFF. J is TRBJ2-1 and V is TRBV10-1; D possibly corresponds to TRBD1 (7 bases). This CDR3 spans 15 amino acids. The germline CDR1 and CDR2 sequences are WNHNN and SYGVQD (reference sequence). V lost 3 bases and J lost 7, with 16 bases in between.